A single sample is the source of the 29 T cell receptor beta chains below, sequenced in a study of T cell repertoires in cytomegalovirus infection. TCRdb analysed the reads with MiXCR anew, one entry per CDR3 protein. This sample has some 680,000 distinct CDR3 sequences; roughly a third occur once, and the top ten carry 2.8%. What was sequenced was PBMCs. The receptors come from a human donor in good health (CMV status not recorded). Some clones in this sample may be carry-over from other donors' samples.

The V and J genes are TRBV28 and TRBJ1-6; tentatively, D is TRBD1 (5 bases). This CDR3 spans 17 amino acids. Germline V gives CDR1 MDHEN, CDR2 SYDVKM. With 2 bases removed from V and 10 bases from J, the gap between germline ends came to 21 bases. The CDR3 nucleotides read TGTGCCAGCAGTTTAGAGCGGGGGTTACCAGTCGGGTCACCCCTCCACTTT. Encoded protein: CASSLERGLPVGSPLHF.

The chain recombines TRBV11-2 with TRBJ2-3; 9 bases agree with TRBD2. This CDR3 is 17 amino acids long. The germline V gene has CDR1 SGHAT and CDR2 FQNNGV. Trimming cost V 2 bases and J 1 base; bases outside gene matches: 7. CDR3 in DNA: TGTGCCAGCAGCTTAAGGTTGCGGGGGGGGCGCACAGATACGCAGTATTTT. Translation gives CASSLRLRGGRTDTQYF.

The rearrangement uses TRBV4-1 and TRBJ2-6, with unresolved D. The CDR3 is made up of 17 amino acids. From germline, CDR1 is MGHRA and CDR2 YSYEKL. Deletions cut 4 bases from V and 0 bases from J, with 13 bases between. CDR3 bases: TGCGCCAGCAGCCTTCGGAGCGTTAGCTCTGGGGCCAACGTCCTGACTTTC. It encodes CASSLRSVSSGANVLTF.

V and J are TRBV7-6 and TRBJ1-6, with D tentatively TRBD1 (6 bases). The CDR3 totals 14 residues. CDR1 is SGHVS and CDR2 is FNYEAQ in the germline V gene. Written as DNA, the CDR3 is TGTACTAGCAGCTTAGGACAGTATAATTCACCCCTCCACTTT. Translating gives CTSSLGQYNSPLHF.

V is TRBV4-1 and J is TRBJ1-6, with D perhaps TRBD1 (5 bases). The V gene lost 4 bases and the J gene lost 0 bases, with 16 bases spanning the gap. The CDR3 has 18 residues. CDR1 and CDR2 (germline): MGHRA, YSYEKL. For the CDR3, the DNA is TGCGCCAGCAGCCGAGGAGGGGTTTTGTACTCCTATAATTCACCCCTCCACTTT. Its translation: CASSRGGVLYSYNSPLHF.

V and J are TRBV24-1 and TRBJ2-5; 9 nucleotides match TRBD2. The CDR3 loop spans 15 amino acids. CDR1 is KGHDR, CDR2 SFDVKD, per germline. V lost 4 bases and J lost 5; bases outside the gene matches: 7. The CDR3 DNA is TGTGCCACCAGTGACCGGCGGGGGGGCGAGGAGACCCAGTACTTC. Translated, it gives CATSDRRGGEETQYF.

The gene calls are TRBV6-6 and TRBJ2-5; 7 bases align to TRBD2. V dropped 5 bases and J dropped 3; count of bases not matched to a gene: 15. The V gene's germline CDR1 is MNHNY and CDR2 SVGAGI (reference sequence). The CDR3 runs 17 residues. In nucleotides, the CDR3 is TGTGCCAGCAGTCCAATCCCTAGCGGAATCCGTGAAGAGACCCAGTACTTC. Translating gives CASSPIPSGIREETQYF.

This clonotype has just a few counts. V usage is TRBV2 and J usage is TRBJ1-5; D possibly corresponds to TRBD1 (5 bases). The CDR3 has 15 residues. Germline V gives CDR1 SNHLY, CDR2 FYNNEI. V dropped 6 bases and J dropped 5 bases, with 17 bases sitting between them. CDR3 DNA: TGTGCCAGCAGCCAAGGGAGGCAGGGCTATCAGCCCCAGCATTTT. Amino acid sequence: CASSQGRQGYQPQHF.

This clonotype has only a few counts. The chain joins TRBV20-1 to TRBJ2-1; the match to TRBD2 covers 7 bases. This CDR3 contains 15 residues. Germline-derived CDR1 and CDR2 are DFQATT and SNEGSKA (reference sequence). The V and J ends lost 3 bases and 0 bases, in that order; junction bases with no gene match: 5. CDR3 loop: CSASGLVSSYNEQFF. The CDR3 DNA sequence: TGCAGTGCTAGCGGACTAGTAAGCTCCTACAATGAGCAGTTCTTC.

The gene calls are TRBV6-5 and TRBJ2-3; 10 bases agree with TRBD1. This CDR3 is built from 18 residues. Trimming removed 6 bases from V and 1 base from J; junction bases left unmatched: 13. Per the germline V gene, CDR1 is MNHEY and CDR2 is SVGAGI. CDR3 amino acids: CASSPYRTGTGGTDTQYF. CDR3 in DNA: TGTGCCAGCAGCCCTTACCGGACCGGGACAGGGGGCACAGATACGCAGTATTTT.

The chain recombines TRBV5-6 with TRBJ2-6, with 12 bases identical to TRBD2. Germline lookup yields CDR1 SGHDT and CDR2 YYEEEE. J gave up 3 bases and V 1 base, and 5 bases lay outside the gene matches. The CDR3 is 18 amino acids. CDR3 in amino acids: CASSLMASGRVGANVLTF. The CDR3 coding sequence is TGTGCCAGCAGCTTGATGGCTAGCGGGAGGGTTGGGGCCAACGTCCTGACTTTC.

This clonotype was observed a few times. V usage is TRBV10-3 and J usage is TRBJ2-7; 8 nucleotides match TRBD1. Germline-derived CDR1 and CDR2 are ENHRY and SYGVKD. V shed 7 bases and J 0 bases; nucleotides not matched to a gene: 5. The CDR3 runs 14 residues. In nucleotides, the CDR3 is TGTGCCATCAATCTTGACAGGGGCTCCTACGAGCAGTACTTC. Translated, it gives CAINLDRGSYEQYF.

This clonotype was found a few times. An end of the junction does not agree with germline; a read error may underlie this. This chain links TRBV28 with TRBJ2-5; no firm D call. CDR1 is MDHEN, CDR2 SYDVKM, per germline. The CDR3 covers 13 residues. CDR3 in DNA: TGTGCCAGCAGTTCCTACTCCAGAGCACAAAATACTTTC. This gives the protein CASSSYSRAQNTF.

The chain is built from TRBV19 and TRBJ2-2; D not resolved. The V gene's germline CDR1 is LNHDA and CDR2 SQIVND (reference sequence). V was clipped by 3 bases and J by 3 bases, with 8 bases between them. The length of the CDR3 is 14 residues. DNA for the CDR3: TGTGCCAGTAGTATTAGGTTCGACACCGGGGAGCTGTTTTTT. Encoded protein: CASSIRFDTGELFF.

In its sample, this clonotype was seen many times. This chain uses TRBV7-2 with TRBJ1-2; D gene ambiguous. CDR1 and CDR2 (germline): SGHTA, FQGNSA. The V gene lost 8 bases and the J gene lost 4 bases, with 17 bases spanning the gap. The CDR3 is 14 residues long. DNA of the CDR3: TGTGCCAGCGAGGGCCTCCGGTTCCTCTATGGCTACACCTTC. Amino acid sequence: CASEGLRFLYGYTF.

The J gene is TRBJ2-2, the V gene TRBV27; D unclear. This CDR3 is built from 14 residues. Per germline, CDR1 MNHEY and CDR2 SMNVEV (reference sequence). V was shortened by 0 bases and J by 0 bases, with 2 bases between the two germline ends. CDR3 sequence reads: CASSLSTNTGELFF. CDR3 nucleotides: TGTGCCAGCAGTTTATCTACGAACACCGGGGAGCTGTTTTTT.

This clonotype was detected a few times. This sequence joins TRBV19 and TRBJ1-2, with 7 bases aligning to TRBD1. Germline V gene sequence: CDR1 LNHDA, CDR2 SQIVND (reference sequence). V was pared by 5 bases and J by 0 bases, with 0 bases of the junction left unmatched. This CDR3 spans 13 amino acids. The CDR3 region has the DNA TGTGCCAGTAGTGGGACAGCTAACTATGGCTACACCTTC. Its translation: CASSGTANYGYTF.

This clonotype was observed a few times. The chain carries TRBV19 and TRBJ1-2; 7 bases agree with TRBD1. Per the germline V gene, CDR1 is LNHDA and CDR2 is SQIVND (reference sequence). Trimming removed 7 bases from V and 2 bases from J; junction bases left unmatched: 7. The CDR3 is 14 amino acids. CDR3 in amino acids: CASNYRGENYGYTF. Here the CDR3 DNA reads TGTGCCAGTAATTACAGGGGAGAGAACTATGGCTACACCTTC.

The chain employs TRBV28 and TRBJ1-1, with D possibly being TRBD1 (6 bases). Trimming took off 2 bases at V and 5 bases at J, with 12 bases between the two ends. The CDR3 is 14 amino acids. Looked up from germline, CDR1 is MDHEN and CDR2 is SYDVKM. The CDR3 loop reads CASSLIGRGTEAFF. CDR3 coding DNA: TGTGCCAGCAGTTTAATTGGGAGGGGGACTGAAGCTTTCTTT.

With regard to this clonotype: One base away lies a much larger clone, so this may be a sequencing read error. The V and J genes are TRBV7-8 and TRBJ2-2, with 7 bases fitting TRBD1. Germline CDR1 is SGHVS and CDR2 is FQNEAQ. CDR3 length equals 16 residues. The CDR3 DNA reads TGTGCCAGCGGCTTAATGACAGGGACGAACACCGGGGAGCTGTTTTTT. Translated, it gives CASGLMTGTNTGELFF.

This clonotype occurred a few times. The genes are TRBV6-5 and TRBJ1-1; the match to TRBD1 covers 7 bases. There are 16 residues in the CDR3. Looked up from germline, CDR1 is MNHEY and CDR2 is SVGAGI. V was pared by 2 bases and J by 0 bases, with 6 bases of the junction left unmatched. DNA of the CDR3: TGTGCCAGCAGTTACGGCACAGGGGTTGTGAACACTGAAGCTTTCTTT. Translation gives CASSYGTGVVNTEAFF.

This rearrangement joins TRBV4-1 to TRBJ2-3; weak D call: TRBD1 (5 bases). The germline V and J ends were trimmed by 1 base and 4 bases, with 15 bases remaining between them. Germline CDR1 reads MGHRA; CDR2 reads YSYEKL. This CDR3 is 16 amino acids long. The CDR3 reads CASSQVGREMADTQYF. The DNA for the CDR3 is TGCGCCAGCAGCCAAGTGGGCAGGGAAATGGCAGATACGCAGTATTTT.

The gene calls are TRBV20-1 and TRBJ2-1; 11 nucleotides align to TRBD2. Germline CDR1 reads DFQATT; CDR2 reads SNEGSKA (reference sequence). The CDR3 is 14 residues long. The junction had 7 bases not matched to a gene; V was cut back by 6 bases and J by 6 bases. In DNA form, the CDR3 reads TGCAGTGCCAGATCTAGCGGGGGGCTCAATGAGCAGTTCTTC. Protein sequence: CSARSSGGLNEQFF.

This clonotype has only one observation. A read error may explain this, as a much larger clone is one base away. The V gene is TRBV7-8, the J gene TRBJ2-7, with unresolved D. Germline V lookup: CDR1 SGHVS, CDR2 FQNEAQ. The CDR3 length is 14 residues. V dropped 6 bases and J dropped 3 bases, with 15 bases sitting between them. The CDR3 DNA sequence: TGTGCCAGCAGATCCGGGCCCAACCTCTACGAGCAGTACTTC. Translating gives CASRSGPNLYEQYF.

In its sample, this clonotype was seen a few times. The V gene is TRBV2, the J gene TRBJ2-7, with no clear D. The length of the CDR3 is 15 residues. V lost 2 bases to trimming and J lost 2 bases, with 13 bases between them. Germline CDR1 reads SNHLY; CDR2 reads FYNNEI. The CDR3 reads CASSESGFFAYEQYF. CDR3 coding DNA: TGTGCCAGCAGTGAATCCGGGTTTTTCGCCTACGAGCAGTACTTC.

This clonotype was observed a handful of times. The V call is TRBV28, the J call TRBJ1-1, with a possible D match to TRBD1 (5 bases). From germline, CDR1 is MDHEN and CDR2 SYDVKM. The V end lost 7 bases, the J end lost 6 bases, and 18 bases lay between the germline ends. The CDR3 totals 14 residues. CDR3 loop: CASILPGRDSEAFF. CDR3 sequence (DNA): TGTGCCAGCATCCTACCGGGGCGGGATTCTGAAGCTTTCTTT.

This sequence joins TRBV12-3 or TRBV12-4 and TRBJ1-2; D remains unclear. This CDR3 region has 13 residues. The ends were cut back, 6 bases at V and 2 bases at J, with 10 bases in the middle. CDR3 loop: CASRLAGNYGYTF. The DNA of the CDR3 is TGTGCCAGCAGGCTAGCGGGCAACTATGGCTACACCTTC.

This clonotype was found a few times. The chain joins TRBV7-6 to TRBJ2-7; D tentatively fits TRBD1 or TRBD2 (8 bases each). The CDR3 has 15 residues. In germline, CDR1 is SGHVS, CDR2 FNYEAQ. The ends were cut back, 5 bases at V and 0 bases at J, with 14 bases in the middle. The CDR3 loop is CASSRGGQASYEQYF. The CDR3 DNA sequence: TGTGCCAGCAGCCGGGGGGGACAGGCCTCCTACGAGCAGTACTTC.

The chain has TRBV12-3 or TRBV12-4 and TRBJ2-7; D is unresolved. V lost 3 bases, J lost 0 bases, and 9 bases lay in between. CDR3 length equals 14 residues. CDR3 nucleotide sequence: TGTGCCAGCAGTTTCTCAAGTAGCTCCTACGAGCAGTACTTC. Amino acids: CASSFSSSSYEQYF.